Listed below are T cell receptor beta chains from one sample, sequenced in a study of blood T cell repertoires in COVID-19. Using immunoSEQ multiplex PCR, the repertoire was profiled, and TCRdb retains in-frame clones only, with some absent. Of around 100,000 clones detected, roughly nine tenths appear once; the ten largest clones hold roughly 17%. What was sequenced was peripheral blood. Every receptor here comes from a man aged 50 to 60 with acute or convalescent COVID-19. CDR3s include the opening cysteine and the closing phenylalanine or tryptophan. The order of the fields is CDR3 DNA, CDR3 protein, J gene, CDR3 length, D gene, V gene, clone size. The D gene is left open where the match is weak. Rows give clone size only sometimes, using once, few, many, or a class for an expanded clone.

CDR3 DNA: TGTGCCAGCAACGCGGCCTATAATTCACCCCTCCACTTT
CDR3 protein: CASNAAYNSPLHF
J gene: TRBJ1-6
CDR3 length: 13
D gene: -
V gene: TRBV6-5
clone size: -

CDR3 DNA: TGTGCCAGTCTAACAGGGGTGGAAGCTTTCTTT
CDR3 protein: CASLTGVEAFF
J gene: TRBJ1-1
CDR3 length: 11
D gene: TRBD1
V gene: TRBV7-2
clone size: -

CDR3 DNA: TGTGCCAGTACGATGACAAGGGGGGGCGAGCAGTACTTC
CDR3 protein: CASTMTRGGEQYF
J gene: TRBJ2-7
CDR3 length: 13
D gene: -
V gene: TRBV2
clone size: -

CDR3 DNA: TGTGCCAGCAGCTTGAGCATTTATCAGCCCCAGCATTTT
CDR3 protein: CASSLSIYQPQHF
J gene: TRBJ1-5
CDR3 length: 13
D gene: -
V gene: TRBV5-8
clone size: -

CDR3 DNA: TGTGCCAGCAGCGCGCAGGACTCTCATGGCTACACCTTC
CDR3 protein: CASSAQDSHGYTF
J gene: TRBJ1-2
CDR3 length: 13
D gene: -
V gene: TRBV7-6
clone size: -

CDR3 DNA: TGTGCCAGTAGTATTGGCGTTAGCGGCCCAGGCTACGAGCAGTACTTC
CDR3 protein: CASSIGVSGPGYEQYF
J gene: TRBJ2-7
CDR3 length: 16
D gene: -
V gene: TRBV19
clone size: -

CDR3 DNA: TGTGCCAGCAGCCTCGGACAGGGAGGGTACGAGCAGTACTTC
CDR3 protein: CASSLGQGGYEQYF
J gene: TRBJ2-7
CDR3 length: 14
D gene: -
V gene: TRBV5-8
clone size: -

CDR3 DNA: TGCGCCAGCAGCTTGGGCAGGGTACACTACGAGCAGTACTTC
CDR3 protein: CASSLGRVHYEQYF
J gene: TRBJ2-7
CDR3 length: 14
D gene: -
V gene: TRBV5-1
clone size: -

CDR3 DNA: TGTGCCAGGGGGTTAGCGGGCCGACTCTACGAGCAGTACTTC
CDR3 protein: CARGLAGRLYEQYF
J gene: TRBJ2-7
CDR3 length: 14
D gene: TRBD2
V gene: TRBV6-5
clone size: -

CDR3 DNA: TGTGCCAGCTCACCATCGAACTATGGCTACACCTTC
CDR3 protein: CASSPSNYGYTF
J gene: TRBJ1-2
CDR3 length: 12
D gene: -
V gene: TRBV18
clone size: -

CDR3 DNA: TGCGCCAGCAGCTTGGGGACTAGCAGGGCCGAGCAGTACTTC
CDR3 protein: CASSLGTSRAEQYF
J gene: TRBJ2-7
CDR3 length: 14
D gene: TRBD2
V gene: TRBV5-1
clone size: -

CDR3 DNA: TGCGCCAGCAGCCAAGAATGGGGTGGGGGGGAAGCCAAGACCCAGTACTTC
CDR3 protein: CASSQEWGGGEAKTQYF
J gene: TRBJ2-5
CDR3 length: 17
D gene: TRBD2
V gene: TRBV4-3
clone size: once

CDR3 DNA: TGTGCCAGCAGCTTAGAACGGATCGGGGGGTCGCAGTATTTT
CDR3 protein: CASSLERIGGSQYF
J gene: TRBJ2-3
CDR3 length: 14
D gene: TRBD2
V gene: TRBV11-3
clone size: -

CDR3 DNA: TGTGCCAGCAGTTTGGCAGGCGCGGGATTAAATGAGCAGTTCTTC
CDR3 protein: CASSLAGAGLNEQFF
J gene: TRBJ2-1
CDR3 length: 15
D gene: -
V gene: TRBV28
clone size: -

CDR3 DNA: TGTGCCAGCAGCGTAGATTGGGGACTAGCGGGGGGCATCGAGACCCAGTACTTC
CDR3 protein: CASSVDWGLAGGIETQYF
J gene: TRBJ2-5
CDR3 length: 18
D gene: TRBD2
V gene: TRBV9
clone size: -

CDR3 DNA: TGTGCCAGCAGCTTAAGTGACAGGACTGAAGCTTTCTTT
CDR3 protein: CASSLSDRTEAFF
J gene: TRBJ1-1
CDR3 length: 13
D gene: -
V gene: TRBV7-3
clone size: once

CDR3 DNA: TGTGCCAGCAGTTTCCAGGGGAAGTGGAATTCACCCCTCCACTTT
CDR3 protein: CASSFQGKWNSPLHF
J gene: TRBJ1-6
CDR3 length: 15
D gene: -
V gene: TRBV6-2/TRBV6-3
clone size: -

CDR3 DNA: TGTGCCAGCAGCGCGAACACCGCAACTAATGAAAAACTGTTTTTT
CDR3 protein: CASSANTATNEKLFF
J gene: TRBJ1-4
CDR3 length: 15
D gene: -
V gene: TRBV9
clone size: -

CDR3 DNA: TGTGCCAGCAGCCCATTCGACAGGGCACTCACCTACGAGCAGTACTTC
CDR3 protein: CASSPFDRALTYEQYF
J gene: TRBJ2-7
CDR3 length: 16
D gene: TRBD1
V gene: TRBV7-6
clone size: -

CDR3 DNA: TGTGCCAGCAGTGCCCTACAGGGTTTCTACGAGCAGTACTTC
CDR3 protein: CASSALQGFYEQYF
J gene: TRBJ2-7
CDR3 length: 14
D gene: -
V gene: TRBV2
clone size: -

CDR3 DNA: TGTGCCAGCAGCGGTCCGACAGGGGGTCCAGACACCATATATTTT
CDR3 protein: CASSGPTGGPDTIYF
J gene: TRBJ1-3
CDR3 length: 15
D gene: TRBD1
V gene: TRBV2
clone size: -

CDR3 DNA: TGCGCCAGCAGCCCGAGGATGACAACTAATGAAAAACTGTTTTTT
CDR3 protein: CASSPRMTTNEKLFF
J gene: TRBJ1-4
CDR3 length: 15
D gene: -
V gene: TRBV4-3
clone size: -

CDR3 DNA: TGCGCCAGCAGCTTGGCACCGGGACAAAATTCACCCCTCCACTTT
CDR3 protein: CASSLAPGQNSPLHF
J gene: TRBJ1-6
CDR3 length: 15
D gene: -
V gene: TRBV5-1
clone size: few

CDR3 DNA: TGTGCCAGTAGTATAATCGGGGTGGCTAACTATGGCTACACCTTC
CDR3 protein: CASSIIGVANYGYTF
J gene: TRBJ1-2
CDR3 length: 15
D gene: -
V gene: TRBV19
clone size: -

CDR3 DNA: TGCGCCAGCAGCTTGGTTTTTCGACAGGGCCACGAAAAACTGTTTTTT
CDR3 protein: CASSLVFRQGHEKLFF
J gene: TRBJ1-4
CDR3 length: 16
D gene: TRBD1
V gene: TRBV5-1
clone size: -

CDR3 DNA: TGTGCCAGCAGTTTAAACAGCATGAACACTGAAGCTTTCTTT
CDR3 protein: CASSLNSMNTEAFF
J gene: TRBJ1-1
CDR3 length: 14
D gene: -
V gene: TRBV28
clone size: -